This note documents a single T cell receptor beta chain sequence. Antigen: not known. Germline CDR1 MNHEY, CDR2 SMNVEV (reference sequence). Deletions cut 6 bases from V and 8 bases from J, with 14 bases between. This CDR3 has 13 amino acids. Each cell subset's genomic DNA was divided evenly among several immunoSEQ plates. The table came from immunoSEQ multiplex PCR; TCRdb's copy has only in-frame clones and leaves some out. The table has about 2.2 million clones, roughly 93% seen once; the top ten hold about 1.6%. Terminally differentiated effector memory CD45RA+ cells were excluded by CCR7 positive selection of CD45RO-negative cells. This specimen belongs to a study of shared clonotypes between healthy human individuals. Broader study findings: Sequencing depth was predicted to influence how clonotypes are shared among donors.

The source material was naive CD8+ T cells from PBMCs. This clonotype was sampled from a man between 18 and 29 years old in good health. Some clones in this sample may be carry-over from other donors' samples. The chain combines TRBV27 with TRBJ2-1; the D is unclear. CDR3 region: CASSPMALYEQFF. CDR3 DNA sequence: TGTGCCAGCAGCCCCATGGCCCTATATGAGCAGTTCTTC.